What follows describes a single T cell receptor beta chain. The template for TCR beta VDJ and CDR3 sequence profiling was genomic DNA. TCRdb called the reads again in MiXCR, with one record for every CDR3 protein. Of fewer than 200,000 distinct CDR3 sequences listed, about two thirds are singletons. These data originate in a study of CD8+CD57+ T cells in acquired aplastic anemia. About the research overall: Sorted CD4+ and CD8+ cell DNA averaged roughly 3.2 ug.

For sequencing, patients were chosen who had shown expansion of CD8+CD57+ cells by flow cytometry. Patients, without exception, had severe acquired aplastic anemia. Untreated patients provided the blood samples, with no therapy given before sampling. V trimming: 5 bases; J trimming: 2 bases; junction bases outside the gene matches: 6. This CDR3 has 15 residues. Germline V gives CDR1 MGHRA, CDR2 YSYEKL. What was sequenced was sorted CD4+, CD8+, or CD8+CD57+ T cells (not recorded which) from PBMCs. The source of this sequence is a human donor with aplastic anemia. V usage is TRBV4-1 and J usage is TRBJ2-1; 7 bases line up with TRBD1. CDR3 sequence reads: CASSRTGNPYNEQFF. DNA of the CDR3: TGCGCCAGCAGCAGGACAGGCAACCCCTACAATGAGCAGTTCTTC.